This T cell receptor beta chain appears in the sequencing data of a study of prognosis after radiotherapy for stage I lung cancer. Study information: Stage I lung tumors that were newly diagnosed and primary were found in approximately 15 patients, while a handful of patients had oligometastatic NSCLC after surgical resection of the primary tumor. Six or seven patients presented with squamous cell carcinoma, roughly eleven with adenocarcinoma.

Germline loops: CDR1 ENHRY, CDR2 SYGVKD. The CDR3 extends over 15 amino acids. With V trimmed by 2 bases and J by 2 bases, 4 bases remained unmatched. From genomic DNA, two-round multiplex PCR was used to amplify TCR beta CDR3. The use of primers specific to each TRBV and TRBJ gene characterized first-round PCR. TCRdb re-analysed the multiplex PCR reads in MiXCR, keeping a single row per CDR3 protein. The sample includes some 13,000 distinct CDR3 sequences, approximately 47% seen only once; the top ten take roughly 26%. This clonotype was seen at least ten times. The sample in question was PBMCs, obtained before or after stereotactic body radiation therapy (not recorded which). The chain is built from TRBV10-3 and TRBJ2-7, with 9 bases that match TRBD1. The TCR sequence derives from a donor aged 50 or older with non-small cell lung cancer. The CDR3 is CAISETRDRAYEQYF. The DNA of the CDR3 is TGTGCCATCAGTGAGACCCGGGACAGGGCCTACGAGCAGTACTTC.